This is a list of T cell receptor beta chains from one sample in a study of blood T cell repertoires in COVID-19. Libraries were prepared by immunoSEQ multiplex PCR; TCRdb keeps only in-frame clonotypes and omits some of them. The data show more than 150,000 clones, with around 79% seen just once and roughly a sixth held by the top ten. Sequenced sample: peripheral blood. Every receptor here comes from a man aged 55 to 70 with active or convalescent COVID-19. CDR3s include the opening cysteine and the closing phenylalanine or tryptophan. D genes are given only for firm matches. Only part of the rows carry a size: once, few, many, or a class if the clone is expanded.

>TRBV9|TRBJ1-3|.|.
TGTGCCAGCAGCCATGGGGGCACCCGCTCTGGAAACACCATATATTTT
CASSHGGTRSGNTIYF
>TRBV28|TRBJ1-5|.|.
TGTGCCAGCACCTCCCAGGGGCTGGATCAGCCCCAGCATTTT
CASTSQGLDQPQHF
>TRBV5-1|TRBJ2-7|.|.
TGCGCCAGCAGCCCCAAAGGAGTGGCAGAACACGAGCAGTACTTC
CASSPKGVAEHEQYF
>TRBV6-6|TRBJ2-1|.|TRBD1
TGTGCCAGCAGTTTTCACCGGACAGGGCCCTACAATGAGCAGTTCTTC
CASSFHRTGPYNEQFF
>TRBV3-1/TRBV3-2|TRBJ2-1|.|TRBD2
TGTGCCAGCACCCTACCTAATAGGGCCTTAACCGGGACTAGCGGGTACAATGAGCAGTTCTTC
CASTLPNRALTGTSGYNEQFF
>TRBV9|TRBJ1-1|few|TRBD1
TGTGCCAGCAGCCTCAGACAGGGGAACACTGAAGCTTTCTTT
CASSLRQGNTEAFF
>TRBV29-1|TRBJ2-7|.|TRBD1
TGCAGCGTTATACAGGGGGCGGAAGGATTCTACGAGCAGTACTTC
CSVIQGAEGFYEQYF
>TRBV7-2|TRBJ1-3|.|TRBD1
TGTGCCAGCAGCCTTTGGGACAGCTCTGGAAACACCATATATTTT
CASSLWDSSGNTIYF
>TRBV3-1/TRBV3-2|TRBJ2-3|.|.
TGTGCCAGCAGCCAAGATCTCCGGGGGTTAACAGATACGCAGTATTTT
CASSQDLRGLTDTQYF
>TRBV5-1|TRBJ2-3|.|.
TGCGCCAGCAGCTTGGAGCTCGCGGGTAGCACAGATACGCAGTATTTT
CASSLELAGSTDTQYF
>TRBV14|TRBJ1-4|.|.
TGTGCCAGCAGCCAAGAGGTACCGACGGCGGGGAAACTGTTTTTT
CASSQEVPTAGKLFF
>TRBV9|TRBJ1-1|once|TRBD1
TGTGCCAGCAGCGTAGAAACAGGGGGCTTAGGCACTGAAGCTTTCTTT
CASSVETGGLGTEAFF
>TRBV6-5|TRBJ2-1|few|TRBD1
TGTGCCAGCAGTAAACTGGGACAGGGGGACAATGAGCAGTTCTTC
CASSKLGQGDNEQFF
>TRBV7-2|TRBJ1-2|.|.
TGTGCCAGCAGCTTAGAGGGGGACCGGCGTAACTATGGCTACACCTTC
CASSLEGDRRNYGYTF
>TRBV29-1|TRBJ2-6|.|.
TGCAGCGTTGAACGCGTGACAGGGGCCAACGTCCTGACTTTC
CSVERVTGANVLTF
>TRBV5-1|TRBJ2-3|.|.
TGCGCCAGCAGCTTGGCGGCTAGATCACCAGATACGCAGTATTTT
CASSLAARSPDTQYF
>TRBV27|TRBJ2-1|.|TRBD2
TGTGCCAGCAGTTTAAGACTAGCGGGAGGGCGAAGAGTATACAATGAGCAGTTCTTC
CASSLRLAGGRRVYNEQFF
>TRBV6-5|TRBJ2-1|once|.
TGTGCCATCGGGAAGATTCGTAATGAGCAGTTCTTC
CAIGKIRNEQFF
>TRBV25-1|TRBJ2-5|.|TRBD2
TGTGCCAGCAGTGAATATAATTTGGGGCGCGGGAGCCCCGAGACCCAGTACTTC
CASSEYNLGRGSPETQYF
>TRBV28|TRBJ2-2|.|.
TGTGCCAGCAGTTTCAGGGCGGGGACCGGGGAGCTGTTTTTT
CASSFRAGTGELFF
>TRBV10-3|TRBJ1-2|.|TRBD1
TGTGCCATCAGTGGGGACAGGACTCCTCCGCTGCGCTACACCTTC
CAISGDRTPPLRYTF
>TRBV6-5|TRBJ1-4|.|.
TGTGCCAGCAGCCCCGCCGGACAGAATGGAGAAAAACTGTTTTTT
CASSPAGQNGEKLFF
>TRBV4-2|TRBJ1-1|once|.
TGTGCCAGCAGCCAAGATTACACGGAAGAGCGCACTGAAGCTTTCTTT
CASSQDYTEERTEAFF
>TRBV5-4|TRBJ1-2|.|TRBD1
TGTGCCAGCGCCCTGGGGGGACAGGAGTATGGCTACACCTTC
CASALGGQEYGYTF
>TRBV5-1|TRBJ1-2|.|.
TGCGCCAGCAGCTTGGAACAGGTAGATGGCTACACCTTC
CASSLEQVDGYTF
>TRBV6-5|TRBJ2-7|.|TRBD2
TGTGCCAGCAGAAGGGGACTAGCGGGAGTTCTGTACTTC
CASRRGLAGVLYF
>TRBV9|TRBJ1-2|.|.
TGTGCCAGCAGCGAACAGATTTCCTATGGCTACACCTTC
CASSEQISYGYTF
>TRBV5-1|TRBJ1-4|.|.
TGCGCCAGCAACGCGGGGGGCGGTAATGAAAAACTGTTTTTT
CASNAGGGNEKLFF
>TRBV29-1|TRBJ1-2|once|.
TGCAGCGTTAGTACCCCGAGGATTGGCTACACCTTC
CSVSTPRIGYTF
>TRBV24-1|TRBJ1-2|.|TRBD1
TGTGCCACCAGTGATCAGGGGGCTTATGGCTACACCTTC
CATSDQGAYGYTF
>TRBV29-1|TRBJ2-1|.|TRBD1
TGCAGCGTGGCGGGACAGGGGATGGGTGAGCAGTTCTTC
CSVAGQGMGEQFF
>TRBV7-3|TRBJ2-3|.|.
TGTGCCAGCAGCTTATTGACGGGAGATACGCAGTATTTT
CASSLLTGDTQYF
>TRBV18|TRBJ1-1|.|TRBD1
TGTGCCAGCTCACCACCGGGGGGACAGATTCGGCCTGAAGCTTTCTTT
CASSPPGGQIRPEAFF
>TRBV14|TRBJ2-1|few|.
TGTGCCAGCAGCCAAATTGGCACCCCAGGGGTGGGGTACAATGAGCAGTTCTTC
CASSQIGTPGVGYNEQFF
>TRBV4-3|TRBJ1-4|.|.
TGCGCCAGCAGCCAAGATCGCATGAGTAATGAAAAACTGTTTTTT
CASSQDRMSNEKLFF
>TRBV6-2/TRBV6-3|TRBJ2-3|once|TRBD1
TGTGCCAGCAGTTACGACAGGGTAACAGATACGCAGTATTTT
CASSYDRVTDTQYF
>TRBV7-3|TRBJ2-2|once|TRBD2
TGTGCCAGCAGCTTACTCCCTACTAGCGACACCGGGGAGCTGTTTTTT
CASSLLPTSDTGELFF
>TRBV6-5|TRBJ2-1|.|.
TGTGCCACCGGAAGCGGCGGGTACAATGAGCAGTTCTTC
CATGSGGYNEQFF